These 17 T cell receptor beta chains were sequenced from one sample in a study of neoadjuvant nivolumab and ipilimumab in lung cancer. Sequencing used immunoSEQ multiplex PCR; TCRdb keeps in-frame clones, though not all of them. The sample lists 30,000 or so clones; 80% to 95% were seen once. The sample consisted of peripheral blood, taken after neoadjuvant nivolumab, alone or with ipilimumab, at or shortly before surgery. These TCRs come from an adult with non-small cell lung cancer.

The chain has TRBV7-9 and TRBJ2-7; TRBD2 might be the D (7 bases). V was clipped by 5 bases and J by 2 bases, with 16 bases between them. Germline V gives CDR1 SEHNR, CDR2 FQNEAQ (reference sequence). This CDR3 spans 15 amino acids. In DNA, the CDR3 is TGTGCCAGCAGCCAAGAGGGGGGGTTAACCTACGAGCAGTACTTC. It translates to CASSQEGGLTYEQYF.

J is TRBJ2-7 and V is TRBV7-2; D call uncertain. Germline-derived CDR1 and CDR2 are SGHTA and FQGNSA. CDR3 length: 14 residues. Trimming removed 5 bases from V and 7 bases from J, with 18 bases in between. The CDR3 region is CASSPRTAPGEQYF. In DNA form, the CDR3 reads TGTGCCAGCAGCCCCCGGACCGCCCCCGGGGAGCAGTACTTC.

This chain links TRBV18 with TRBJ1-4; TRBD1 agrees at 8 bases. The J segment lost 8 bases and the V segment lost 3 bases, leaving 8 bases of the junction unmatched. Looked up from germline, CDR1 is KGHSH and CDR2 is LQKENI. The CDR3 extends over 15 amino acids. The CDR3 DNA sequence: TGTGCCAGCTCACCGCCTGGGACAGGTCGGGAAAAACTGTTTTTT. The encoded protein is CASSPPGTGREKLFF.

This chain uses TRBV5-1 with TRBJ2-1, with 10 bases aligning to TRBD1. Germline trimming cut 4 bases from V and 5 bases from J; bases unmatched to any gene: 9. The CDR3 spans 16 residues. Looked up from germline, CDR1 is SGHRS and CDR2 is YFSETQ. The CDR3 reads CASSIRQGAFDNEQFF. The CDR3 nucleotides read TGCGCCAGCAGCATTCGACAGGGGGCGTTCGACAATGAGCAGTTCTTC.

This chain joins TRBV28 and TRBJ1-2, with a weak D call TRBD1 (5 bases). The V gene lost 6 bases and the J gene lost 2 bases, with 7 bases spanning the gap. Germline loops: CDR1 MDHEN, CDR2 SYDVKM. The CDR3 is 12 residues long. CDR3 DNA: TGTGCCAGCAGGAGACAGAACTATGGCTACACCTTC. The encoded protein is CASRRQNYGYTF.

The CDR3 is CASSLRVLREETQYF. CDR3 bases: TGTGCCAGCAGCTTACGTGTATTGAGAGAAGAGACCCAGTACTTC. The V gene is TRBV7-8, the J gene TRBJ2-5; the D is unclear. The CDR3 covers 15 residues. CDR1 and CDR2 from the germline V gene are SGHVS and FQNEAQ. V gave up 2 bases and J gave up 3 bases, with 13 bases separating them.

This rearrangement joins TRBV7-9 to TRBJ1-3, with a tentative D call TRBD1 (6 bases). The CDR3 runs 14 residues. V was clipped by 3 bases and J by 4 bases, with 10 bases between them. Germline CDR1 SEHNR, CDR2 FQNEAQ (reference sequence). CDR3 bases: TGTGCCAGCAGCTTGGCAGGGGCGGGAAACACCATATATTTT. Translated: CASSLAGAGNTIYF.

The J gene is TRBJ2-2, the V gene TRBV6-1; possibly TRBD1 for D (6 bases). CDR1 is MNHNS, CDR2 SASEGT, per germline. The CDR3 length is 14 residues. Trimming pared 9 bases from V and 4 bases from J, leaving 15 bases between. This chain's CDR3 is CASRTEGSTGELFF. CDR3 DNA sequence: TGTGCCAGTCGGACAGAGGGGAGCACCGGGGAGCTGTTTTTT.

V usage is TRBV9 and J usage is TRBJ2-5; the D gene is possibly TRBD1 (5 bases). Germline lookup yields CDR1 SGDLS and CDR2 YYNGEE. This CDR3 has 14 amino acids. The V gene lost 1 base and the J gene lost 2 bases, with 9 bases spanning the gap. DNA for the CDR3: TGTGCCAGCAGCGTATTGTCAGGGCAAGAGACCCAGTACTTC. It codes for CASSVLSGQETQYF.

The CDR3 sequence is CASSLDSNEKLFF. CDR3 nucleotides: TGTGCCAGCAGCTTAGACAGTAATGAAAAACTGTTTTTT. The chain recombines TRBV7-9 with TRBJ1-4; no clear D gene. Germline V gene data show CDR1 as SEHNR and CDR2 as FQNEAQ (reference sequence). This CDR3 region has 13 residues. V gave up 1 base and J gave up 4 bases, with 4 bases separating them.

This chain links TRBV5-6 with TRBJ1-5; D remains ambiguous. The germline V gene encodes CDR1 SGHDT and CDR2 YYEEEE. The CDR3 is 16 amino acids. The V and J ends lost 0 bases and 2 bases respectively, with 12 bases between them. CDR3 residues: CASSLAAGIGNQPQHF. CDR3 coding DNA: TGTGCCAGCAGCTTGGCTGCGGGTATTGGCAATCAGCCCCAGCATTTT.

The J gene is TRBJ2-1, the V gene TRBV7-6, with D unresolved. This CDR3 has 15 amino acids. Trimming pared 6 bases from V and 7 bases from J, leaving 19 bases between. The germline CDR1 and CDR2 sequences are SGHVS and FNYEAQ. The CDR3 DNA is TGTGCCAGCAGTCTTTCTGACGATCCTATTAATGAGCAGTTCTTC. Residues: CASSLSDDPINEQFF.

This chain connects TRBV19 to TRBJ1-2, with D uncertain. V was clipped by 6 bases and J by 5 bases, with 16 bases between them. Per the germline V gene, CDR1 is LNHDA and CDR2 is SQIVND (reference sequence). The length of the CDR3 is 14 residues. The CDR3 nucleotides are TGTGCCAGTAGCCAGCACTCGGTGTCATATGGCTACACCTTC. Encoded protein: CASSQHSVSYGYTF.

In this sample, this clone turned up a few times. J is TRBJ1-2 and V is TRBV6-5; 9 nucleotides align to TRBD1. The trim removed 4 bases at V and 6 bases at J, leaving 12 bases unmatched. The CDR3 spans 16 residues. The germline gives CDR1 MNHEY, CDR2 SVGAGI. The CDR3 DNA sequence: TGTGCCAGCAGTTCACAACCGGGACAGGGTATCCATGGCTACACCTTC. This codes for CASSSQPGQGIHGYTF.

The chain carries TRBV6-1 and TRBJ1-2; D unclear. V lost 8 bases and J lost 3, with 16 bases in between. This CDR3 comprises 14 residues. The germline V gene encodes CDR1 MNHNS and CDR2 SASEGT. The CDR3 coding sequence is TGTGCCAGCGAAAAGGGCGGACCCCACTATGGCTACACCTTC. Translated, it gives CASEKGGPHYGYTF.

The chain links TRBV7-9 to TRBJ2-2, with 12 bases lining up with TRBD2. This CDR3 spans 16 amino acids. Germline V gene data show CDR1 as SEHNR and CDR2 as FQNEAQ (reference sequence). The J segment lost 6 bases and the V segment lost 5 bases, leaving 7 bases of the junction unmatched. The CDR3, as DNA: TGTGCCAGCAGCACACGACTAGCGGGAGTTCCCGGGGAGCTGTTTTTT. The encoded protein is CASSTRLAGVPGELFF. The entire variable domain, with the rest obtained from reference TRBV7-9 and TRBJ2-2, is as follows: DTGVSQNPRHKITKRGQNVTFRCDPISEHNRLYWYRQTLGQGPEFLTYFQNEAQLEKSRLLSDRFSAERPKGSFSTLEIQRTEQGDSAMYLCASSTRLAGVPGELFFGEGSRLTVL.

The rearrangement joins TRBV5-1 to TRBJ2-5; TRBD2 agrees at 8 bases. The J segment lost 1 base and the V segment lost 4 bases, leaving 6 bases of the junction unmatched. Germline V gene lookup returns CDR1 SGHRS and CDR2 YFSETQ. This CDR3 region has 15 residues. For the CDR3, the DNA is TGCGCCAGCAGCCGTACAGCGGGGGCCCAAGAGACCCAGTACTTC. Translating gives CASSRTAGAQETQYF.